This entry describes one TCR beta chain. In TCRdb, the 5' RACE reads were re-called with MiXCR into one record per CDR3 protein. The sample records around 100,000 distinct CDR3 sequences, around 17% being singletons. V lost 10 bases, J lost 0 bases, and 13 bases lay in between. CDR3 length equals 14 residues. The germline V gene encodes CDR1 MNHNY and CDR2 SVGAGI (reference sequence). The data stem from a study of T cells of healthy individuals. The chain carries TRBV6-6 and TRBJ2-1, with TRBD2 as a possible D gene (6 bases). This clonotype was sampled from a human donor in good health. CDR3 sequence: CAIGGPSSYNEQFF. The DNA for the CDR3 is TGTGCCATCGGGGGTCCAAGCTCCTACAATGAGCAGTTCTTC.